The clone carrying this TCR beta chain was picked up a small number of times. This specimen belongs to a study of T-cell reconstitution after alpha-beta-depleted transplantation in children. Researchers prepared the TCRbeta library using unique molecular identifiers, the study reports. Each CDR3 protein gets one entry after TCRdb re-called the PCR reads with MiXCR. The sample holds some 550,000 distinct CDR3 sequences, about 18% seen once. V gave up 3 bases and J gave up 2 bases, with 16 bases separating them. The CDR3 length is 16 residues. Germline V gene data show CDR1 as SGHRS and CDR2 as YFSETQ. The input for sequencing was PBMCs from the stem cell graft donor, taken from the stem cell graft. The source is a human donor who donated a stem cell graft to a child with acute lymphoblastic leukemia. The chain employs TRBV5-1 and TRBJ2-3; D may correspond to TRBD1 or TRBD2 (5 bases each). This CDR3 is CASSSTGAPNTDTQYF. The CDR3 DNA follows: TGCGCCAGCAGCTCCACCGGGGCCCCTAACACAGATACGCAGTATTTT.